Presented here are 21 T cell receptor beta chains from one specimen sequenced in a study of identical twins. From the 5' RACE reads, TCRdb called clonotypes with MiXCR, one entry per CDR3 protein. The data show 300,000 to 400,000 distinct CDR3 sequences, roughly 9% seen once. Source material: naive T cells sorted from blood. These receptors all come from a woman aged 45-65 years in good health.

The CDR3 sequence: CATQQANTEAFF. As DNA, the CDR3 is TGTGCCACTCAGCAGGCGAACACTGAAGCTTTCTTT. The chain is built from TRBV10-3 and TRBJ1-1; D gene unclear. The CDR3 consists of 12 residues. CDR1 is ENHRY and CDR2 is SYGVKD in the germline V gene. Trimming removed 10 bases at V and 1 base at J, with 10 bases between.

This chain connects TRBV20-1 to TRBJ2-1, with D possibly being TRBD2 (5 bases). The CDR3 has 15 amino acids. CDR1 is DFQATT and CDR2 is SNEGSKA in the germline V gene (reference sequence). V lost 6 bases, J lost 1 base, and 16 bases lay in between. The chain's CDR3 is CSATPGKGSYNEQFF. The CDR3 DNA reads TGCAGTGCCACGCCGGGGAAAGGTTCCTACAATGAGCAGTTCTTC.

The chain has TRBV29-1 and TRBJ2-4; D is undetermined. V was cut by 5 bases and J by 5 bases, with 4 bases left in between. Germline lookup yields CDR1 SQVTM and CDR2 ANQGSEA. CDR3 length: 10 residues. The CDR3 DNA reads TGCAGCGTTAGGGAAAACATTCAGTACTTC. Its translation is CSVRENIQYF.

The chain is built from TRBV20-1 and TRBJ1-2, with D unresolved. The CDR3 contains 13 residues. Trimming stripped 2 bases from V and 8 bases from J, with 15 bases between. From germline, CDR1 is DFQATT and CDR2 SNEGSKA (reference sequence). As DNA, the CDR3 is TGCAGTGCTAGATTGGGCGGGGTTAAGGGCTACACCTTC. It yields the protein CSARLGGVKGYTF.

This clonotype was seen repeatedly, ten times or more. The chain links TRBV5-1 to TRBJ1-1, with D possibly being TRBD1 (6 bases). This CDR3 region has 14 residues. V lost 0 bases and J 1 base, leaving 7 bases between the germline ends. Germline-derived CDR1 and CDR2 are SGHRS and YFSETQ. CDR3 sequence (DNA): TGCGCCAGCAGCTTGGCAGGGGCGAACACTGAAGCTTTCTTT. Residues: CASSLAGANTEAFF.

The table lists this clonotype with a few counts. As DNA, the CDR3 is TGTGCCAGCAGTTTAATGAGAGGCGGGAGAACCTACAATGAGCAGTTCTTC. It is translated as CASSLMRGGRTYNEQFF. The chain employs TRBV12-3 or TRBV12-4 and TRBJ2-1, with 7 positions matching TRBD2. Losses at the gene ends were 2 bases for V and 2 bases for J; bases not matched to a gene: 9. The CDR3 sequence is 17 residues long.

The CDR3 DNA reads as TGCAGTGCTCCCTCTAGCGGGAGCTCCTACAATGAGCAGTTCTTC. Translating it yields CSAPSSGSSYNEQFF. The chain employs TRBV20-1 and TRBJ2-1; TRBD2 matches at 10 bases. Germline assignment: CDR1 DFQATT and CDR2 SNEGSKA (reference sequence). Trimming removed 5 bases from V and 0 bases from J; junction bases left unmatched: 4. This CDR3 spans 15 amino acids.

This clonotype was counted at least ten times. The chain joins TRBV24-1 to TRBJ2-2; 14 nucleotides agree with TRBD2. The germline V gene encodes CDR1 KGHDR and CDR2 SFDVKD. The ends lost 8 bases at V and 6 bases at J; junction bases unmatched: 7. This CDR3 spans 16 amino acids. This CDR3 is CATMGLAGAFAGELFF. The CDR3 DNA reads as TGTGCCACCATGGGACTAGCGGGAGCGTTTGCCGGGGAGCTGTTTTTT.

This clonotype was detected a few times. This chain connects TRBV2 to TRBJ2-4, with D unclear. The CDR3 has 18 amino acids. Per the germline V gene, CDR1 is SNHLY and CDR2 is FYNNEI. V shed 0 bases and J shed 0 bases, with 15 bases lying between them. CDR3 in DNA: TGTGCCAGCAGTGAAGCGGGGAAGATGTGGGTAGCCAAAAACATTCAGTACTTC. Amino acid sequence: CASSEAGKMWVAKNIQYF.

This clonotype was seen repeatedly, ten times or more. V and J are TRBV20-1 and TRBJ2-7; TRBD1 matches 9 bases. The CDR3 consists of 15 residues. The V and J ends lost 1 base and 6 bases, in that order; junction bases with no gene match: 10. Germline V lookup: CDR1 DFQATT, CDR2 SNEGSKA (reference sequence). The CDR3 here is CSARVSGQGLFEQYF. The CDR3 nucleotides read TGCAGTGCTAGAGTTTCGGGACAGGGACTTTTCGAGCAGTACTTC.

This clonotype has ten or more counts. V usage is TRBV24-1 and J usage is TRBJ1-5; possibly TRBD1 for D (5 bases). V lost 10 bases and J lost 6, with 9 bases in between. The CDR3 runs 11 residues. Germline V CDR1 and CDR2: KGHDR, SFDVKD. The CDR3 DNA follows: TGTGCCACGACCGGGGGTCAGCCCCAGCATTTT. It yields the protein CATTGGQPQHF.

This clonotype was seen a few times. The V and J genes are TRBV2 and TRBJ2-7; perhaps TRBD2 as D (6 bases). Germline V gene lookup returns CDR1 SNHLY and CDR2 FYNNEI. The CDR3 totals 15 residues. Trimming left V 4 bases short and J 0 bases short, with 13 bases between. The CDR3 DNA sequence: TGTGCCAGCAGTGTGGGACTCCCGGTCTCCTACGAGCAGTACTTC. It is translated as CASSVGLPVSYEQYF.

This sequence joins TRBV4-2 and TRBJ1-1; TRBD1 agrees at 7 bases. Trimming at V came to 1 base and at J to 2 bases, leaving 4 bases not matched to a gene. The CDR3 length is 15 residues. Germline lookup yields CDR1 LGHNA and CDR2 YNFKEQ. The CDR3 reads CASSQVGQLNTEAFF. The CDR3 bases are TGTGCCAGCAGCCAAGTGGGACAGCTAAACACTGAAGCTTTCTTT.

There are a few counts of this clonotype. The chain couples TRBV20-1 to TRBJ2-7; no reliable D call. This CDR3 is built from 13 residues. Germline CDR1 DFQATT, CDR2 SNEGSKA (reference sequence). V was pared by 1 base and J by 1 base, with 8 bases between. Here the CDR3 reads CSARAPTSYEQYV. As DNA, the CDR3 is TGCAGTGCTAGAGCGCCCACGTCCTACGAGCAGTACGTC.

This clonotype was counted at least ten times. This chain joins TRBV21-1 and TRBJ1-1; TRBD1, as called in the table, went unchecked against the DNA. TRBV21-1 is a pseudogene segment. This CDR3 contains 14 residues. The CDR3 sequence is CASTRVEGSTEAFF. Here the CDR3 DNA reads TGTGCCAGCACCCGGGTGGAAGGGAGCACTGAAGCTTTCTTT.

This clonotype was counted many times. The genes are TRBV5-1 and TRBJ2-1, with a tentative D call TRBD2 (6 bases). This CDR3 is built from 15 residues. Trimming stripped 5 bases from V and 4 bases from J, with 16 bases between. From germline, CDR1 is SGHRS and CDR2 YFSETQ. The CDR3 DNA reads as TGCGCCAGCAGTCGGACCGGAGGGCAGTACAATGAGCAGTTCTTC. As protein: CASSRTGGQYNEQFF.

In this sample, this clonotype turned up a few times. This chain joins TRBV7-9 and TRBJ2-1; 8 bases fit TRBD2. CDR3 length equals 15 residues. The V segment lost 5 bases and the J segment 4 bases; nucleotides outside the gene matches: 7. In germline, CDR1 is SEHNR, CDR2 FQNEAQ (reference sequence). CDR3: CASSESGSTYNEQFF. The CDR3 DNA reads TGTGCCAGCAGCGAAAGCGGGAGCACGTACAATGAGCAGTTCTTC. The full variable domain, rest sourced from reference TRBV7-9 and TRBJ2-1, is DTGVSQNPRHKITKRGQNVTFRCDPISEHNRLYWYRQTLGQGPEFLTYFQNEAQLEKSRLLSDRFSAERPKGSFSTLEIQRTEQGDSAMYLCASSESGSTYNEQFFGPGTRLTVL.

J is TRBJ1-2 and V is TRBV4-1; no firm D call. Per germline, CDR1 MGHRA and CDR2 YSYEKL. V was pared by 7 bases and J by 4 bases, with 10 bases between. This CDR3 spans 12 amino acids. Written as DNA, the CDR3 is TGCGCCAGCAATGACAACGTCTATGGCTACACCTTC. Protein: CASNDNVYGYTF.

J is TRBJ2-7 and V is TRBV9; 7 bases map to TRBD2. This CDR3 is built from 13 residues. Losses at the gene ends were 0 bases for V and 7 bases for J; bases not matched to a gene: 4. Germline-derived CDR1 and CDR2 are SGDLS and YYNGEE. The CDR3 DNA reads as TGTGCCAGCAGCGTAGGACTAGCTGGAGAGCAGTACGTC. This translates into CASSVGLAGEQYV.

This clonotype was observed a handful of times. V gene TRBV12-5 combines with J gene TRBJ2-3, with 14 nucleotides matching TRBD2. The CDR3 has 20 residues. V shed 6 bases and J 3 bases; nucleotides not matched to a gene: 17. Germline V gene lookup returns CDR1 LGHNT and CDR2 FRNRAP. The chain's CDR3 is CASGLPRGLAGGGGTDTQYF. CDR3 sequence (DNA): TGTGCTAGTGGCCTTCCCCGTGGACTAGCGGGAGGTGGGGGGACAGATACGCAGTATTTT.

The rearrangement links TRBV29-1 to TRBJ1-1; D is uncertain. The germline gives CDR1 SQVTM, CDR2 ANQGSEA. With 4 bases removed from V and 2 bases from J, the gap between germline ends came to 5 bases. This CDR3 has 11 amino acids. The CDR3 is CSVAENTEAFF. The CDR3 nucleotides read TGCAGCGTTGCAGAAAACACTGAAGCTTTCTTT.